The sequence of this T cell receptor beta chain was determined in a study of identifying expanded T cells in peripheral blood. General study findings and limits: Variance in clone template counts between approximately 2-week samples significantly increased with total template count across all healthy donors.

Note on this clone: What it recognizes is unknown.

Generated by immunoSEQ multiplex PCR, the TCRdb table keeps only in-frame clones and is missing some. Of 100,000 to 150,000 clones listed, approximately 88% are singletons. V lost 4 bases and J 10 bases, leaving 13 bases between the germline ends. Germline assignment: CDR1 SQVTM and CDR2 ANQGSEA. This CDR3 contains 11 residues. The chain carries TRBV29-1 and TRBJ1-1; D is uncertain. This receptor was taken from a person aged 18-70 years in good health. The sample taken for sequencing was blood. In DNA, the CDR3 is TGCAGCGTTGGCCGGGCGCTGGGAGCTTTCTTT. Translation gives CSVGRALGAFF. Based on the CDR3 plus reference TRBV29-1 and TRBJ1-1, the full variable domain is SAVISQKPSRDICQRGTSLTIQCQVDSQVTMMFWYRQQPGQSLTLIATANQGSEATYESGFVIDKFPISRPNLTFSTLTVSNMSPEDSSIYLCSVGRALGAFFGQGTRLTVV.